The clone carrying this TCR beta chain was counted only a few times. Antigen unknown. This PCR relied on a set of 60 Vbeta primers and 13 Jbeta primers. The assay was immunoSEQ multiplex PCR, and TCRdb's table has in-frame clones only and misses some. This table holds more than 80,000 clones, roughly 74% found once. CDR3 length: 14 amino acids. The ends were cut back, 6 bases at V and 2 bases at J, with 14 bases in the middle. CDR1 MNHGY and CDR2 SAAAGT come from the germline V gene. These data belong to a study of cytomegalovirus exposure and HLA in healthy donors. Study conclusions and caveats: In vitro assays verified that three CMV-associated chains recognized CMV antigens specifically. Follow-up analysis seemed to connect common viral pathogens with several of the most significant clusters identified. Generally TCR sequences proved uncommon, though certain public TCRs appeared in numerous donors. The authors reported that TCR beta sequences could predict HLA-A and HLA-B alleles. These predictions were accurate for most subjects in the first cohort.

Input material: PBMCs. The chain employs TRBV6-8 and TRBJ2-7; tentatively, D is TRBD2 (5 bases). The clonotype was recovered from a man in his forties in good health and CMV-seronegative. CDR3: CASSPSSITYEQYF. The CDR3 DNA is TGTGCCAGCAGCCCTAGCTCCATTACCTACGAGCAGTACTTC.